This record looks at one T cell receptor (beta chain) sequence and its context. The data are from a study of blood T cell repertoires in COVID-19. Deletions cut 5 bases from V and 5 bases from J, with 15 bases between. This CDR3 is built from 14 residues. Germline V gene data show CDR1 as SGHVS and CDR2 as FNYEAQ. The authors' processing: Cell counts per sample came from amplifying reference gene primers. Assay used: immunoSEQ multiplex PCR; TCRdb lists only in-frame clones, some missing. V and J calls and clone size are copied from that table; D and trimming were computed from the DNA. The sample lists 500,000 or so clones, around 90% occurring once.

The J gene is TRBJ2-5, the V gene TRBV7-6; D gene ambiguous. Input material: PBMCs or T cells enriched from blood (not recorded which). The receptor comes from a woman in her late teens or twenties who had recovered from COVID-19. CDR3 loop: CASSPLPVGETQYF. DNA for the CDR3: TGTGCCAGCAGCCCCTTACCGGTCGGGGAGACCCAGTACTTC.